This T cell receptor beta chain was retrieved from a study of human T cells and chemical hapten exposure. In the study overall: Application of 0.01% DPC to the upper back was done by patch test, with a reading at 6 days. Findings and limits, study-wide: As patch test score rose, PT1 expanded TCR counts tended to rise as well.

Concerning this clonotype itself: Its cognate antigen is unknown.

Time point: pre-sensitization, week 0. The treatment here: therapeutic diphenylcyclopropenone sensitization with weekly scalp DPC. Alopecia patients, 18 to 70 years old and DPC-suitable, served as donors. The study's library attached unique molecular identifiers to single cDNA molecules. TCRdb itself ran the RACE reads through MiXCR, one entry per CDR3 protein. The sample carries approximately 320,000 distinct CDR3 sequences, around 5.5% recorded once. The V gene's germline CDR1 is SEHNR and CDR2 FQNEAQ (reference sequence). With 0 bases clipped from V and 6 bases from J, the junction kept 1 base outside the gene matches. This CDR3 comprises 14 residues.

The material was whole blood, obtained in connection with sensitization to the hapten diphenylcyclopropenone (DPC). The clonotype was recovered from a woman aged 18-29 years with alopecia areata. Some clones in this sample may be carry-over from other donors' samples. The chain recombines TRBV7-9 with TRBJ2-2; TRBD1 aligns across 7 bases. Here the CDR3 DNA reads TGTGCCAGCAGCTTAGCCGACAGGGCCGGGGAGCTGTTTTTT. It specifies CASSLADRAGELFF.